Sequencing of this TCR beta chain was carried out in a study of blood T cells in healthy people across ages. General study points: Estimates based on one million T cells were treated as lower bounds.

The sample holds a few counts of this clonotype. The antigen is unknown. With a J-beta primer mix and a sample-barcoded 5' primer, a second PCR ran roughly 6 to 11 cycles. One entry per CDR3 protein results from TCRdb running MiXCR on the 5' RACE reads. Counted here are about 1.6 million distinct CDR3 sequences, about 35% occurring once; the ten biggest clones make up around 11%. There were healthy Caucasian individuals from Russia, aged about 6 to 95, serving as donors. V dropped 6 bases and J dropped 8 bases, with 20 bases sitting between them. The CDR3 is 14 residues long. CDR1 and CDR2 from the germline V gene are SQVTM and ANQGSEA.

The TCR sequence derives from a woman under 40 in good health. The source material was blood. The rearrangement joins TRBV29-1 to TRBJ2-1; D is perhaps TRBD1 or TRBD2 (6 bases each). CDR3 nucleotide sequence: TGCAGCGTCTATGACTACGAGGGGGGAGATGAGCAGTTCTTC. This encodes CSVYDYEGGDEQFF.